This is a list of T cell receptor beta chains from one sample in a study of T cell responses to AZD1222 COVID-19 vaccine. Clones were sequenced by immunoSEQ multiplex PCR, and TCRdb holds only the in-frame ones, with some missing. The table lists roughly 150,000 clones, 75% to 90% of them singletons. Material: peripheral blood, obtained on day 0 of AZD1222 vaccination. The receptor source for this set is an adult in good health. The CDR3 runs from the conserved cysteine through the conserved F or W. D genes are given only for firm matches. Not all rows give a size; the values are once, few, many and, for expanded clones, a class.

D gene: TRBD1; clone size: .; V gene: TRBV6-1; J gene: TRBJ1-1; CDR3 protein: CASSESQGATEAFF; CDR3 DNA: TGTGCCAGCAGTGAGTCACAGGGGGCCACTGAAGCTTTCTTT
D gene: TRBD1; clone size: .; V gene: TRBV2; J gene: TRBJ1-1; CDR3 protein: CASVRTGGRMGTEAFF; CDR3 DNA: TGTGCCAGCGTACGGACAGGGGGCCGGATGGGGACTGAAGCTTTCTTT
D gene: .; clone size: .; V gene: TRBV28; J gene: TRBJ2-7; CDR3 protein: CATLSPGLYEQYF; CDR3 DNA: TGTGCCACCCTTAGTCCAGGGCTCTACGAGCAGTACTTC
D gene: TRBD1; clone size: .; V gene: TRBV10-1; J gene: TRBJ2-6; CDR3 protein: CASSDGTGAGANVLTF; CDR3 DNA: TGCGCCAGCAGTGACGGGACAGGGGCCGGGGCCAACGTCCTGACTTTC
D gene: .; clone size: .; V gene: TRBV6-2/TRBV6-3; J gene: TRBJ2-6; CDR3 protein: CASSYSRVSGANVLTF; CDR3 DNA: TGTGCCAGCAGTTACTCGAGGGTTTCTGGGGCCAACGTCCTGACTTTC
D gene: TRBD1; clone size: .; V gene: TRBV5-1; J gene: TRBJ2-3; CDR3 protein: CASSLAAGGPGTDTQYF; CDR3 DNA: TGCGCCAGCAGCTTGGCGGCAGGGGGCCCGGGAACAGATACGCAGTATTTT
D gene: TRBD1; clone size: .; V gene: TRBV5-1; J gene: TRBJ2-1; CDR3 protein: CASYRGVGDEQFF; CDR3 DNA: TGCGCCAGCTACAGGGGTGTCGGCGATGAGCAGTTCTTC
D gene: .; clone size: .; V gene: TRBV18; J gene: TRBJ1-5; CDR3 protein: CASSPRDNSNQPQHF; CDR3 DNA: TGTGCCAGCTCACCACGGGATAATAGCAATCAGCCCCAGCATTTT
D gene: .; clone size: few; V gene: TRBV7-2; J gene: TRBJ1-6; CDR3 protein: CASSLGSPGDNSPLHF; CDR3 DNA: TGTGCCAGCAGCTTAGGTTCCCCAGGCGATAATTCACCCCTCCACTTT
D gene: .; clone size: once; V gene: TRBV19; J gene: TRBJ2-5; CDR3 protein: CASSIVGEAGETQYF; CDR3 DNA: TGTGCCAGTAGTATAGTCGGGGAGGCAGGAGAGACCCAGTACTTC
D gene: TRBD2; clone size: once; V gene: TRBV7-3; J gene: TRBJ2-3; CDR3 protein: CASSFRPLTSGGAGDTQYF; CDR3 DNA: TGTGCCAGCAGCTTCCGGCCTCTGACTAGCGGAGGCGCAGGGGATACGCAGTATTTT
D gene: TRBD2; clone size: once; V gene: TRBV19; J gene: TRBJ2-3; CDR3 protein: CASSIGLAGGLTDTQYF; CDR3 DNA: TGTGCCAGTAGTATAGGACTAGCGGGGGGCCTAACAGATACGCAGTATTTT